A single sample is the source of the 7 T cell receptor beta chains below, sequenced in a study of blood T cell repertoires in COVID-19. The table came from immunoSEQ multiplex PCR; TCRdb's copy has only in-frame clones and leaves some out. The sample lists 250,000 to 300,000 clones, 90% seen once, with about 1.1% in the top ten. Sample: PBMCs or T cells enriched from blood (not recorded which). The receptors shown here come from a woman in her thirties who had recovered from COVID-19.

This chain links TRBV5-6 with TRBJ1-1, with a tentative D call TRBD1 (6 bases). The CDR3 is 16 residues long. Trimming shortened V by 0 bases and J by 5 bases, and 17 bases separated the two germline ends. Germline V gene sequence: CDR1 SGHDT, CDR2 YYEEEE. The CDR3 loop reads CASSLVQGSIRTEAFF. CDR3 nucleotide sequence: TGTGCCAGCAGCTTGGTTCAGGGGAGTATTAGGACTGAAGCTTTCTTT.

Note on this clone: The same CDR3 can be traced to other DNA sequences in this sample. The gene calls are TRBV5-1 and TRBJ1-4; maybe TRBD1 (5 bases). This CDR3 region has 14 residues. Trimming took off 0 bases at V and 8 bases at J, with 11 bases between the two ends. Germline CDR1 reads SGHRS; CDR2 reads YFSETQ. The CDR3 bases are TGCGCCAGCAGCTTGGGCCAGGGAAGCGAAAAACTGTTTTTT. Protein sequence: CASSLGQGSEKLFF.

This clone has a single count. This chain joins TRBV7-9 and TRBJ2-7; TRBD1 agrees at 10 bases. Trimming removed 7 bases from V and 0 bases from J; junction bases left unmatched: 9. The germline V gene has CDR1 SEHNR and CDR2 FQNEAQ (reference sequence). There are 16 residues in the CDR3. This chain's CDR3 is CASKPPGQGYSYEQYF. The CDR3 nucleotides read TGTGCCAGCAAACCACCGGGACAGGGGTACTCCTACGAGCAGTACTTC.

This clone was seen a single time. V and J are TRBV7-9 and TRBJ1-2; D is undetermined. The CDR3 is made up of 18 amino acids. The germline gives CDR1 SEHNR, CDR2 FQNEAQ (reference sequence). Trimming left V 10 bases short and J 3 bases short, with 30 bases between. The CDR3 loop reads CAIEAIRQAAYFDYGYTF. The CDR3 nucleotides are TGTGCCATCGAAGCCATCAGGCAGGCCGCTTATTTTGACTATGGCTACACCTTC. Full variable domain (remainder filled in from reference TRBV7-9 and TRBJ1-2): DTGVSQNPRHKITKRGQNVTFRCDPISEHNRLYWYRQTLGQGPEFLTYFQNEAQLEKSRLLSDRFSAERPKGSFSTLEIQRTEQGDSAMYLCAIEAIRQAAYFDYGYTFGSGTRLTVV.

This chain joins TRBV7-2 and TRBJ2-3, with TRBD2 as a possible D gene (5 bases). Germline V gene lookup returns CDR1 SGHTA and CDR2 FQGNSA. The ends were cut back, 3 bases at V and 4 bases at J, with 17 bases in the middle. This CDR3 contains 16 residues. The CDR3 region is CASSFGVRVRADTQYF. The CDR3 DNA is TGTGCCAGCAGCTTTGGTGTGAGGGTTCGGGCAGATACGCAGTATTTT.

This chain connects TRBV30 to TRBJ1-2; a possible D gene is TRBD1 (6 bases). V was clipped by 8 bases and J by 6 bases, with 19 bases between them. This CDR3 has 13 residues. Germline CDR1 is GTSNPN and CDR2 is SVGIG (reference sequence). The CDR3 bases are TGTGCCCTCATCCGGGGGGCGAAGGATGGCTACACCTTC. It specifies CALIRGAKDGYTF.

The sample holds a few counts of this clone. CDR3 nucleotides: TGTGCCAGCACCCTGGGGGGAAATGGGATGAACACTGAAGCTTTCTTT. Translated, it gives CASTLGGNGMNTEAFF. The chain employs TRBV7-9 and TRBJ1-1, with a possible D match to TRBD1 (5 bases). Trimming shortened V by 7 bases and J by 0 bases, and 18 bases separated the two germline ends. Germline V gene sequence: CDR1 SEHNR, CDR2 FQNEAQ (reference sequence). The CDR3 length is 16 residues.